The rows below give T cell receptor beta chains drawn from one sample of a study of response to subunit inactivated influenza vaccine. TCRdb recomputed calls from the RT-PCR reads with MiXCR, one row per CDR3 protein. The data show just under 550,000 distinct CDR3 sequences, with under 25% seen just once and roughly 2.8% held by the top ten. These sequences were also reported in another study, on T cells expressing NK-cell markers.

Source: CD4+ T cells sorted from PBMCs, taken about 13 days after vaccination. The receptors here all came from a middle-aged man who received an inactivated influenza vaccine. The CDR3 runs from the conserved cysteine through the conserved F or W.

CDR3 protein | J gene | V gene
CASSWGTGELFF | TRBJ2-2 | TRBV6-2/TRBV6-3
CASSLPPGVTGEQFF | TRBJ2-1 | TRBV7-2
CASRAPGQSSYEQYF | TRBJ2-7 | TRBV19
CASSLATEAFF | TRBJ1-1 | TRBV12-3/TRBV12-4
CASSRDRDLSYNEQFF | TRBJ2-1 | TRBV5-1
CSVVLAGRYEQYF | TRBJ2-7 | TRBV29-1
CASSLRTGAEAFF | TRBJ1-1 | TRBV11-3
CASSFRNPGEGSYEQYF | TRBJ2-7 | TRBV6-5
CASSSGQGKETQYF | TRBJ2-5 | TRBV5-1
CASTPVRGTTSGRFNEQFF | TRBJ2-1 | TRBV6-1
CASSLETNTQYF | TRBJ2-3 | TRBV11-2
CASSRRTAGYEQYF | TRBJ2-7 | TRBV19
CASRTASGGGGTDTQYF | TRBJ2-3 | TRBV2
CASSQDLGGYGYTF | TRBJ1-2 | TRBV4-2
CASSQDPGLRSPLHF | TRBJ1-6 | TRBV3-1
CASNQREVQTQYF | TRBJ2-5 | TRBV5-6
CAISVGLMSEQYF | TRBJ2-7 | TRBV10-3
CASSPPALGSTDTQYF | TRBJ2-3 | TRBV18
CAIRTAVGTEAFF | TRBJ1-1 | TRBV10-3
CSVLSPRYNEQFF | TRBJ2-1 | TRBV29-1
CASSVLAGGFANNEQFF | TRBJ2-1 | TRBV7-2
CASSLGPRGGDTEAFF | TRBJ1-1 | TRBV5-1
CASSLMRQETQYF | TRBJ2-5 | TRBV5-1
CASSKNGYTF | TRBJ1-2 | TRBV27
CASSYRLGSDGNQPQHF | TRBJ1-5 | TRBV6-5
CSARGFWSEPQHF | TRBJ1-5 | TRBV20-1
CSASGDLAGGSYEQYF | TRBJ2-7 | TRBV20-1
CASTDSGEVPHF | TRBJ1-6 | TRBV2
CASSGVAGAVYGYTF | TRBJ1-2 | TRBV6-1
CSVGLAGVFEQYF | TRBJ2-7 | TRBV29-1
CSARGGGETQYF | TRBJ2-5 | TRBV20-1
CASSQRTLGTSPLHF | TRBJ1-6 | TRBV4-2
CASSPLAGYNEQFF | TRBJ2-1 | TRBV12-3/TRBV12-4
CSARVQGVKNNEQFF | TRBJ2-1 | TRBV20-1
CSGEQGQAFF | TRBJ1-1 | TRBV29-1